This T cell receptor (beta chain) was captured by sequencing in a study of blood T cell repertoires in COVID-19. Across the study: COVID-19 samples collected from the United States, Italy and Spain covered acute and convalescent phases.

This clone was seen once. J lost 5 bases, V lost 6 bases, and 9 bases had no gene match. Germline V CDR1 and CDR2: KGHSH, LQKENI. This CDR3 has 14 amino acids. Across 20 to 25 US areas, participants ranged in age from about 18 to 90 years. Allocation to cohorts depended on clinical history reported by the participants. In the original analysis: Cell counts per sample came from amplifying reference gene primers. TCRdb's copy holds only in-frame clones and misses some; the assay was immunoSEQ multiplex PCR. Clone size and the V and J calls come from that table; the DNA yielded D and trimming. This table holds more than 250,000 clones, 80% to 90% found once.

The clonotype comes from a woman aged 18-30 years who had recovered from COVID-19. The specimen sequenced was PBMCs or T cells enriched from blood (not recorded which). The V gene is TRBV18, the J gene TRBJ2-7, with TRBD1 matching 8 bases. The CDR3 protein is CASSAQGVANEQYF. The CDR3 nucleotides read TGTGCCAGCTCCGCACAGGGGGTCGCGAACGAGCAGTACTTC.